This entry lists 27 T cell receptor beta chains sequenced from one sample in a study of OX40 agonist ivuxolimab in advanced cancers. Libraries were prepared by immunoSEQ multiplex PCR; TCRdb keeps only in-frame clonotypes and omits some of them. Of 65,000 to 70,000 clones listed, roughly 87% were seen once; the top ten hold about 2.5%. The sequences come from CD4+ or CD8+ T cells sorted from blood, collected in a trial of the OX40 agonist ivuxolimab. Source of these receptors: an adult with an advanced solid tumor such as melanoma, head and neck, liver or kidney cancer.

This chain uses TRBV18 with TRBJ2-2; D is unclear. The CDR3 covers 14 residues. Germline CDR1 reads KGHSH; CDR2 reads LQKENI. Trimming shortened V by 1 base and J by 2 bases, and 5 bases separated the two germline ends. CDR3 amino acids: CASSPLVNTGELFF. CDR3 coding DNA: TGTGCCAGCTCACCACTGGTAAACACCGGGGAGCTGTTTTTT. Looking up the rest from reference TRBV18 and TRBJ2-2 gives the full variable domain: NAGVMQNPRHLVRRRGQEARLRCSPMKGHSHVYWYRQLPEEGLKFMVYLQKENIIDESGMPKERFSAEFPKEGPSILRIQQVVRGDSAAYFCASSPLVNTGELFFGEGSRLTVL.

The chain combines TRBV28 with TRBJ2-2; unclear D gene. Germline CDR1 is MDHEN and CDR2 is SYDVKM. This CDR3 region has 15 residues. The ends were cut back, 2 bases at V and 2 bases at J, with 9 bases in the middle. DNA for the CDR3: TGTGCCAGCAGTTTACGTCCAACAAACACCGGGGAGCTGTTTTTT. This translates into CASSLRPTNTGELFF.

V usage is TRBV5-1 and J usage is TRBJ2-7; 10 nucleotides agree with TRBD2. The CDR3 has 16 amino acids. After removal of 2 bases from V and 5 bases from J, the junction contained 10 bases not matched to a gene. Per germline, CDR1 SGHRS and CDR2 YFSETQ. As DNA, the CDR3 is TGCGCCAGCAGCTTAGCGGGGGGGGTTCCTAACCACGAGCAGTACTTC. Protein product: CASSLAGGVPNHEQYF.

This chain links TRBV2 with TRBJ2-5, with TRBD2 as a possible D gene (6 bases). The CDR3 spans 15 residues. V was pared by 4 bases and J by 5 bases, with 17 bases between. Looked up from germline, CDR1 is SNHLY and CDR2 is FYNNEI. CDR3 in amino acids: CASSGLVGGTETQYF. The CDR3 DNA is TGTGCCAGCAGTGGACTAGTGGGAGGTACGGAGACCCAGTACTTC.

V is TRBV5-1 and J is TRBJ1-4; perhaps TRBD1 as D (5 bases). Deletions cut 3 bases from V and 7 bases from J, with 13 bases between. This CDR3 spans 14 amino acids. In germline, CDR1 is SGHRS, CDR2 YFSETQ. This CDR3 is CASSSGLIGEKLFF. DNA for the CDR3: TGCGCCAGCAGCTCGGGACTTATAGGTGAAAAACTGTTTTTT. Full variable domain (remainder filled in from reference TRBV5-1 and TRBJ1-4): KAGVTQTPRYLIKTRGQQVTLSCSPISGHRSVSWYQQTPGQGLQFLFEYFSETQRNKGNFPGRFSGRQFSNSRSEMNVSTLELGDSALYLCASSSGLIGEKLFFGSGTQLSVL.

This clone was observed a single time. The chain is built from TRBV28 and TRBJ2-3; D is unresolved. V was pared by 3 bases and J by 0 bases, with 7 bases between. Germline lookup yields CDR1 MDHEN and CDR2 SYDVKM. This CDR3 is built from 14 residues. Here the CDR3 DNA reads TGTGCCAGCAGTTTGTTCGGGAGCACAGATACGCAGTATTTT. Encoded protein: CASSLFGSTDTQYF.

The rearrangement links TRBV28 to TRBJ2-7, with a weak D call TRBD2 (5 bases). Germline CDR1 is MDHEN and CDR2 is SYDVKM. The V end was cut by 2 bases, the J end by 3 bases, with 5 bases between. The CDR3 runs 12 residues. CDR3 residues: CASSLEGYEQYF. CDR3 DNA: TGTGCCAGCAGTTTAGAGGGCTACGAGCAGTACTTC.

This chain links TRBV19 with TRBJ1-2; TRBD1 is a possible D gene (5 bases). Germline assignment: CDR1 LNHDA and CDR2 SQIVND (reference sequence). Deletions cut 0 bases from V and 4 bases from J, with 12 bases between. The CDR3 length is 15 residues. The CDR3 protein is CASSIDHLTAYGYTF. The CDR3 nucleotides are TGTGCCAGTAGTATAGATCACCTGACAGCCTATGGCTACACCTTC.

This sequence joins TRBV4-2 and TRBJ2-2; D not resolved. V lost 0 bases and J lost 1, with 6 bases in between. Germline CDR1 and CDR2: LGHNA and YNFKEQ. CDR3 length: 15 amino acids. The CDR3 DNA sequence: TGTGCCAGCAGCCAAGATCACAGGAACACCGGGGAGCTGTTTTTT. Translated, it gives CASSQDHRNTGELFF.

This clone was picked up one time. The chain combines TRBV6-1 with TRBJ2-1; D might be TRBD1 (5 bases). Germline V lookup: CDR1 MNHNS, CDR2 SASEGT. Deletions cut 5 bases from V and 2 bases from J, with 10 bases between. The CDR3 has 14 residues. The CDR3 nucleotides read TGTGCCAGCAGTATCTGGGGCGCCTACAATGAGCAGTTCTTC. Its protein product is CASSIWGAYNEQFF.

Note on this clone: One end of the junction fails to match germline, which may point to a read error. The chain employs TRBV6-4 and TRBJ2-2; no reliable D call. The CDR3 runs 13 residues. Looked up from germline, CDR1 is MRHNA and CDR2 is SNTAGT. The CDR3 protein is CAGSEARTGELFF. CDR3 nucleotide sequence: TGTGCCGGCAGTGAGGCCCGCACCGGGGAGCTGTTTTTT.

CDR3 protein: CASSPTGVTDTQYF. In DNA form, the CDR3 reads TGTGCCAGCAGCCCAACTGGCGTTACAGATACGCAGTATTTT. The chain joins TRBV7-2 to TRBJ2-3, with D unclear. Between the trimmed V and J ends, which lost 5 bases and 3 bases, there was a span of 12 bases. This CDR3 region has 14 residues. In germline, CDR1 is SGHTA, CDR2 FQGNSA.

The chain couples TRBV27 to TRBJ1-5; the D gene is possibly TRBD1 (6 bases). CDR1 and CDR2 (germline): MNHEY, SMNVEV (reference sequence). The CDR3 extends over 14 amino acids. Deletions cut 0 bases from V and 12 bases from J, with 15 bases between. Here the CDR3 DNA reads TGTGCCAGCAGTTTATCGTCCCCTCGGGGGCACCAGCATTTT. It translates to CASSLSSPRGHQHF.

The V gene is TRBV7-2, the J gene TRBJ2-7; D gene uncertain. The germline V gene encodes CDR1 SGHTA and CDR2 FQGNSA. V lost 1 base and J lost 0, with 10 bases in between. The CDR3 covers 15 residues. The CDR3 DNA sequence: TGTGCCAGCAGCTTAGTGGGCAGGAGCTCCTACGAGCAGTACTTC. This translates into CASSLVGRSSYEQYF.

This clone occurred a few times. The CDR3 reads CASSKAGQGPSNYGYTF. As DNA, the CDR3 is TGTGCCAGCAGCAAAGCCGGACAGGGTCCCTCTAACTATGGCTACACCTTC. This sequence joins TRBV21-1 and TRBJ1-2; the DNA was not used to check the table's D call, TRBD1. TRBV21-1 is a listed pseudogene. This CDR3 has 17 amino acids.

The chain carries TRBV25-1 and TRBJ2-5; TRBD2 aligns across 13 bases. This CDR3 is built from 18 residues. The V and J ends lost 5 bases and 5 bases, in that order; junction bases with no gene match: 14. Germline assignment: CDR1 MGHDK and CDR2 SYGVNS. The CDR3: CASSLPGLAGARRETQYF. The CDR3 DNA reads as TGTGCCAGCAGTCTCCCTGGACTAGCGGGAGCTCGTCGCGAGACCCAGTACTTC. Drawing the rest from reference TRBV25-1 and TRBJ2-5, the complete variable domain is EADIYQTPRYLVIGTGKKITLECSQTMGHDKMYWYQQDPGMELHLIHYSYGVNSTEKGDLSSESTVSRIRTEHFPLTLESARPSHTSQYLCASSLPGLAGARRETQYFGPGTRLLVL.

The chain employs TRBV15 and TRBJ2-3; D remains ambiguous. Germline V gives CDR1 LNHNV, CDR2 YYDKDF (reference sequence). This CDR3 has 13 residues. The V end was cut by 0 bases, the J end by 4 bases, with 5 bases between. The CDR3 DNA reads TGTGCCACCAGCAGAGAACTCGCAGATACGCAGTATTTT. Protein product: CATSRELADTQYF. Based on the CDR3 plus reference TRBV15 and TRBJ2-3, the full variable domain is DAMVIQNPRYQVTQFGKPVTLSCSQTLNHNVMYWYQQKSSQAPKLLFHYYDKDFNNEADTPDNFQSRRPNTSFCFLDIRSPGLGDTAMYLCATSRELADTQYFGPGTRLTVL.

The chain uses TRBV27 and TRBJ1-1, with 8 bases matching TRBD1. Trimming took 5 bases from V and 6 from J; bases not matched to a gene: 11. Germline V gene data show CDR1 as MNHEY and CDR2 as SMNVEV (reference sequence). This CDR3 comprises 15 residues. CDR3 in DNA: TGTGCCAGCAGTACCCGCGACAGGGGCGGCTCTGAAGCTTTCTTT. This codes for CASSTRDRGGSEAFF.

Only one count was recorded for this clone. The gene calls are TRBV5-4 and TRBJ1-2; possibly TRBD1 for D (6 bases). V lost 0 bases and J 3 bases, leaving 15 bases between the germline ends. The CDR3 loop spans 16 amino acids. Per the germline V gene, CDR1 is SGHNT and CDR2 is YYREEE (reference sequence). The CDR3 is CASSLGTGLPYYGYTF. In DNA form, the CDR3 reads TGTGCCAGCAGCTTGGGTACAGGGTTGCCTTACTATGGCTACACCTTC.

This chain joins TRBV11-2 and TRBJ1-1, with no clear D. The ends were cut back, 0 bases at V and 4 bases at J, with 9 bases in the middle. There are 14 residues in the CDR3. Germline V gene lookup returns CDR1 SGHAT and CDR2 FQNNGV. The CDR3 region is CASSLDRSGTEAFF. CDR3 DNA sequence: TGTGCCAGCAGCTTAGATAGGTCGGGCACTGAAGCTTTCTTT.

The chain recombines TRBV25-1 with TRBJ1-2; no definite D call. The CDR3 has 13 amino acids. Between the trimmed V and J ends, which lost 0 bases and 4 bases, there was a span of 6 bases. Germline values: CDR1 MGHDK, CDR2 SYGVNS. The chain's CDR3 is CASSEYTAYGYTF. CDR3 nucleotide sequence: TGTGCCAGCAGTGAATATACCGCCTATGGCTACACCTTC.

The chain is built from TRBV11-2 and TRBJ1-5; D is uncertain. This CDR3 spans 13 amino acids. CDR1 SGHAT and CDR2 FQNNGV come from the germline V gene. V was trimmed by 3 bases and J by 0 bases, leaving 3 bases between them. Here the CDR3 DNA reads TGTGCCAGCAGCTTCTATAGCAATCAGCCCCAGCATTTT. It encodes CASSFYSNQPQHF.

The table lists this clone with a few counts. The same CDR3 arises from other DNA sequences in this sample as well. The genes are TRBV5-1 and TRBJ1-3; perhaps TRBD1 as D (6 bases). Per germline, CDR1 SGHRS and CDR2 YFSETQ. With 4 bases removed from V and 1 base from J, the gap between germline ends came to 12 bases. The CDR3 loop spans 15 amino acids. The DNA of the CDR3 is TGCGCCAGCAGCCCAAGGACAGATTCTGGAAACACCATATATTTT. This gives the protein CASSPRTDSGNTIYF.

The chain carries TRBV5-1 and TRBJ2-4, with D possibly called TRBD1 or TRBD2 (6 bases each). The CDR3 is made up of 15 amino acids. V was shortened by 0 bases and J by 8 bases, with 15 bases between the two germline ends. The germline V gene has CDR1 SGHRS and CDR2 YFSETQ. The DNA for the CDR3 is TGCGCCAGCAGCTTGGCGTTCGGGGGCAGGGACATTCAGTACTTC. Protein sequence: CASSLAFGGRDIQYF.

The chain links TRBV2 to TRBJ1-5, with a possible D match to TRBD1 (6 bases). This CDR3 spans 14 amino acids. Germline values: CDR1 SNHLY, CDR2 FYNNEI. V gave up 2 bases and J gave up 7 bases, with 12 bases separating them. This chain's CDR3 is CASSEQGSGQPQHF. CDR3 in DNA: TGTGCCAGCAGTGAACAGGGGTCGGGGCAGCCCCAGCATTTT.

The chain's CDR3 is CASSLDLAGETQYF. The CDR3 DNA sequence: TGTGCCAGCAGCTTAGACCTAGCGGGGGAGACCCAGTACTTC. This rearrangement joins TRBV11-2 to TRBJ2-5; 9 bases agree with TRBD2. The germline V gene has CDR1 SGHAT and CDR2 FQNNGV. V gave up 0 bases and J gave up 5 bases; unmatched junction bases: 1. The CDR3 covers 14 residues.

The chain's CDR3 is CASSSFTSGSPQETQYF. CDR3 nucleotides: TGCGCCAGCAGCTCCTTTACTAGCGGGAGTCCCCAAGAGACCCAGTACTTC. This chain joins TRBV5-1 and TRBJ2-5; 11 bases are a match to TRBD2. The CDR3 loop spans 17 amino acids. The germline gives CDR1 SGHRS, CDR2 YFSETQ. The V segment lost 3 bases and the J segment 1 base; nucleotides outside the gene matches: 8.